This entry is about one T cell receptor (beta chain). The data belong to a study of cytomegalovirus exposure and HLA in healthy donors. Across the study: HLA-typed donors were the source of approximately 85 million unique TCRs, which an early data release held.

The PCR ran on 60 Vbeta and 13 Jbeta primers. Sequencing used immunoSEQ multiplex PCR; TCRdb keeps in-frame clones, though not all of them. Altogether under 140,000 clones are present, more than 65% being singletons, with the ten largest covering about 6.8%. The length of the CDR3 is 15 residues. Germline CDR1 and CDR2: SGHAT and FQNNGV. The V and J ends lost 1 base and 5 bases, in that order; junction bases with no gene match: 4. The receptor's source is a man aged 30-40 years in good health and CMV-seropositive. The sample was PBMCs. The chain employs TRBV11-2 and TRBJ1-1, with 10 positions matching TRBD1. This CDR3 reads CASSLATGGYTEAFF. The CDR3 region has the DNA TGTGCCAGCAGCTTAGCGACAGGGGGCTATACTGAAGCTTTCTTT.